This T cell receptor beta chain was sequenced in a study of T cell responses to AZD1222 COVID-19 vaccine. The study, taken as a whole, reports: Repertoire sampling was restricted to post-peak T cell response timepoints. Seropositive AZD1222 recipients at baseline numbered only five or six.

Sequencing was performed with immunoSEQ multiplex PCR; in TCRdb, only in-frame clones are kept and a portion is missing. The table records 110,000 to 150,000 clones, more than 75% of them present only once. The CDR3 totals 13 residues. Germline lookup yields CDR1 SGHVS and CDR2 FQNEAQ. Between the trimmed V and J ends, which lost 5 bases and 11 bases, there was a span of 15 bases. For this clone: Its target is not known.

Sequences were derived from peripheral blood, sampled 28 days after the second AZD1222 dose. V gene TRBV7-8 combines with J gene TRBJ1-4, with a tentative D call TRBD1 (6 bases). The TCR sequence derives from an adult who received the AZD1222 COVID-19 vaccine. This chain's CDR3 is CASSVRGVWKLFF. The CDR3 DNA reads TGTGCCAGCAGCGTTAGGGGGGTTTGGAAACTGTTTTTT.